This T cell receptor beta chain was retrieved from a study of blood T cell repertoires in COVID-19. CDR3 length equals 16 residues. CDR1 is LNHDA and CDR2 is SQIVND in the germline V gene (reference sequence). V lost 7 bases, J lost 5 bases, and 16 bases stayed unmatched. Here immunoSEQ multiplex PCR was the method, and the copy in TCRdb shows in-frame clones only, minus some. The table lists about 120,000 clones, 70% to 85% of them singletons, with approximately 0.79% in the top ten. The sequenced material came from peripheral blood. The clonotype originates from a human donor with acute or convalescent COVID-19. The donor label of this sample is uncertain. The V and J genes are TRBV19 and TRBJ1-1, with 7 bases identical to TRBD1. The CDR3 loop is CASTPRSRQGRTEAFF. The CDR3 bases are TGTGCCAGTACTCCCCGGAGTCGACAGGGCAGGACTGAAGCTTTCTTT.